The 30 T cell receptor beta chains listed next were all sequenced from one sample in a study of blood T cell repertoires in COVID-19. Data came from immunoSEQ multiplex PCR; TCRdb stores just in-frame clones and leaves some out. The sample carries 180,000 or so clones, more than 85% recorded once. The sequenced material came from peripheral blood. The receptors derive from a woman in her twenties or thirties with active or convalescent COVID-19.

The rearrangement uses TRBV18 and TRBJ1-1; a weak D match, TRBD1 (5 bases). The CDR3 covers 15 residues. Trimming shortened V by 0 bases and J by 4 bases, and 12 bases separated the two germline ends. Germline V gene data show CDR1 as KGHSH and CDR2 as LQKENI. The CDR3, as DNA: TGTGCCAGCTCACCACCGGGGGGGGGAGGCACTGAAGCTTTCTTT. Translation: CASSPPGGGGTEAFF. The full variable domain, rest sourced from reference TRBV18 and TRBJ1-1, is NAGVMQNPRHLVRRRGQEARLRCSPMKGHSHVYWYRQLPEEGLKFMVYLQKENIIDESGMPKERFSAEFPKEGPSILRIQQVVRGDSAAYFCASSPPGGGGTEAFFGQGTRLTVV.

CDR3 loop: CASTGQGAIKRSPLHF. CDR3 bases: TGTGCCAGCACCGGACAGGGGGCCATAAAGCGTTCACCCCTCCACTTT. V gene TRBV27 combines with J gene TRBJ1-6; TRBD1 matches 11 bases. Germline lookup yields CDR1 MNHEY and CDR2 SMNVEV (reference sequence). V trimming: 7 bases; J trimming: 9 bases; junction bases outside the gene matches: 11. This CDR3 region has 16 residues.

This sequence joins TRBV9 and TRBJ2-1, with 14 bases identical to TRBD2. CDR1 is SGDLS and CDR2 is YYNGEE in the germline V gene. The V and J ends lost 3 bases and 9 bases, in that order; junction bases with no gene match: 8. The CDR3 sequence is 16 residues long. Written as DNA, the CDR3 is TGTGCCAGCAGCGACCGACTAGCGGGGGGGCCCGGTGAGCAGTTCTTC. This sequence encodes CASSDRLAGGPGEQFF.

The chain links TRBV5-4 to TRBJ2-2, with TRBD2 matching over 7 bases. In germline, CDR1 is SGHNT, CDR2 YYREEE (reference sequence). V gave up 1 base and J gave up 6 bases; unmatched junction bases: 6. There are 15 residues in the CDR3. The CDR3 nucleotides are TGTGCCAGCAGCTTGAGCCGGACTAGTGCCGGGGAGCTGTTTTTT. It encodes CASSLSRTSAGELFF.

The CDR3 loop reads CASSQTGNNQPQHF. The DNA of the CDR3 is TGTGCCAGTAGCCAGACAGGGAACAATCAGCCCCAGCATTTT. The chain is built from TRBV19 and TRBJ1-5; 7 bases are shared with TRBD1. The CDR3 is 14 residues long. From germline, CDR1 is LNHDA and CDR2 SQIVND (reference sequence). With 6 bases clipped from V and 3 bases from J, the junction kept 5 bases outside the gene matches.

The chain uses TRBV28 and TRBJ2-1; TRBD2 agrees at 8 bases. CDR1 and CDR2 from the germline V gene are MDHEN and SYDVKM. Losses at the gene ends were 3 bases for V and 3 bases for J; bases not matched to a gene: 7. This CDR3 contains 16 residues. The CDR3 region has the DNA TGTGCCAGCAGTTTTGGTCCTAGCGGGTTCTACAATGAGCAGTTCTTC. Protein product: CASSFGPSGFYNEQFF.

The chain combines TRBV4-1 with TRBJ1-2; tentative D call: TRBD1 (5 bases). This CDR3 has 16 amino acids. Trimming shortened V by 0 bases and J by 1 base, and 12 bases separated the two germline ends. Germline V gene sequence: CDR1 MGHRA, CDR2 YSYEKL. The CDR3 sequence: CASSQDGNRRNYGYTF. The CDR3 coding sequence is TGCGCCAGCAGCCAAGATGGCAACAGGCGTAACTATGGCTACACCTTC.

This clone was detected once. V is TRBV30 and J is TRBJ2-1; 11 bases align to TRBD1. The CDR3 is made up of 13 amino acids. From germline, CDR1 is GTSNPN and CDR2 SVGIG (reference sequence). With 4 bases clipped from V and 7 bases from J, the junction kept 3 bases outside the gene matches. The CDR3 coding sequence is TGTGCCTGGAATGGACAGGGGGCTAATGAGCAGTTCTTC. This encodes CAWNGQGANEQFF.

The chain uses TRBV27 and TRBJ2-1; TRBD2 matches 7 bases. Germline loops: CDR1 MNHEY, CDR2 SMNVEV (reference sequence). After removal of 5 bases from V and 6 bases from J, the junction contained 13 bases not matched to a gene. CDR3 length: 16 residues. The CDR3 loop is CASSPIFQTSANEQFF. The CDR3 DNA follows: TGTGCCAGCAGTCCCATCTTTCAAACTAGCGCCAATGAGCAGTTCTTC.

The gene calls are TRBV2 and TRBJ1-2; D is uncertain. The CDR3 sequence is 13 residues long. Trimming cost V 8 bases and J 0 bases, with 10 bases left between them. CDR1 SNHLY and CDR2 FYNNEI come from the germline V gene. The CDR3 sequence: CASPELANYGYTF. CDR3 coding DNA: TGTGCCAGCCCTGAGTTAGCTAACTATGGCTACACCTTC. The complete variable domain, with remaining parts taken from reference TRBV2 and TRBJ1-2, reads EPEVTQTPSHQVTQMGQEVILRCVPISNHLYFYWYRQILGQKVEFLVSFYNNEISEKSEIFDDQFSVERPDGSNFTLKIRSTKLEDSAMYFCASPELANYGYTFGSGTRLTVV.

Concerning this clone itself: This sample also contains other DNA sequences that code for the same CDR3. The genes are TRBV18 and TRBJ2-7; 16 bases line up with TRBD2. The germline gives CDR1 KGHSH, CDR2 LQKENI. V was pared by 3 bases and J by 4 bases, with 3 bases of the junction left unmatched. This CDR3 comprises 16 residues. Here the CDR3 DNA reads TGTGCCAGCTCACCTGGGACTAGCGGGAGGGGTTACGAGCAGTACTTC. Translating gives CASSPGTSGRGYEQYF.

V usage is TRBV9 and J usage is TRBJ2-7, with 8 bases aligning to TRBD1. The CDR3 covers 16 residues. Germline-derived CDR1 and CDR2 are SGDLS and YYNGEE. V shed 0 bases, J shed 4 bases, and the junction held 9 bases outside the gene matches. The CDR3 here is CASSVDLGQGMYEQYF. As DNA, the CDR3 is TGTGCCAGCAGCGTAGATCTTGGACAGGGAATGTACGAGCAGTACTTC.

The chain employs TRBV5-6 and TRBJ1-4; D is unclear. CDR3 length: 14 amino acids. Trimming left V 3 bases short and J 8 bases short, with 14 bases between. Per germline, CDR1 SGHDT and CDR2 YYEEEE. The CDR3 bases are TGTGCCAGCAGCTCCGGGAGGTCTATGGAAAAACTGTTTTTT. Protein: CASSSGRSMEKLFF.

The V and J genes are TRBV7-9 and TRBJ1-2, with 9 bases that match TRBD1. The CDR3 is 14 residues long. Unmatched junction bases numbered 8, after V lost 5 bases and J lost 7 bases. CDR1 and CDR2 (germline): SEHNR, FQNEAQ (reference sequence). CDR3 sequence (DNA): TGTGCCAGCAGCGTCCGGGACAGGGACGGTGGCTACACCTTC. Translation: CASSVRDRDGGYTF.

This chain joins TRBV28 and TRBJ1-1, with D unclear. The CDR3 is 15 residues long. Germline loops: CDR1 MDHEN, CDR2 SYDVKM. V lost 2 bases and J 1 base, leaving 11 bases between the germline ends. The CDR3 reads CASSLRPGSNTEAFF. Written as DNA, the CDR3 is TGTGCCAGCAGTTTACGTCCGGGGTCGAACACTGAAGCTTTCTTT.

The J gene is TRBJ2-1, the V gene TRBV7-2; tentatively, D is TRBD1 (6 bases). V gave up 1 base and J gave up 0 bases, with 10 bases separating them. Germline CDR1 and CDR2: SGHTA and FQGNSA. This CDR3 region has 16 residues. The CDR3 loop reads CASSLGLGASYNEQFF. The CDR3, as DNA: TGTGCCAGCAGCTTAGGGCTGGGGGCCTCCTACAATGAGCAGTTCTTC.

The chain is built from TRBV3-1 (or the pseudogene TRBV3-2) and TRBJ2-2, with a weak D call TRBD2 (6 bases). Trimming took 0 bases from V and 5 from J, leaving 16 bases between them. The CDR3 spans 17 residues. Germline lookup yields CDR1 LGHDT and CDR2 YNNKEL (reference sequence). CDR3 region: CASSQERLEMETGELFF. CDR3 sequence (DNA): TGTGCCAGCAGCCAAGAGCGACTAGAAATGGAAACCGGGGAGCTGTTTTTT.

This clone was seen once. The V call is TRBV5-1, the J call TRBJ1-1; weak D call: TRBD1 (6 bases). This CDR3 is built from 13 residues. V lost 4 bases, J lost 6 bases, and 13 bases lay in between. Per the germline V gene, CDR1 is SGHRS and CDR2 is YFSETQ. CDR3 residues: CASSQGNRAEAFF. As DNA, the CDR3 is TGCGCCAGCAGCCAGGGGAATAGGGCTGAAGCTTTCTTT.

V usage is TRBV5-1 and J usage is TRBJ1-6; D is undetermined. The CDR3 covers 15 residues. In germline, CDR1 is SGHRS, CDR2 YFSETQ. The V end lost 2 bases, the J end lost 8 bases, and 14 bases lay between the germline ends. As DNA, the CDR3 is TGCGCCAGCAGCTTCTCCGGGAGGGAAGATTCACCCCTCCACTTT. This translates into CASSFSGREDSPLHF.

The V call is TRBV7-9, the J call TRBJ2-1; 7 nucleotides match TRBD2. The germline CDR1 and CDR2 sequences are SEHNR and FQNEAQ (reference sequence). This CDR3 spans 16 amino acids. The V and J ends lost 5 bases and 5 bases, in that order; junction bases with no gene match: 12. The CDR3 DNA sequence: TGTGCCAGCAGCCTTACCACTAGCGTCAGAGACAATGAGCAGTTCTTC. This translates into CASSLTTSVRDNEQFF.

The chain employs TRBV7-9 and TRBJ2-3, with 14 bases that match TRBD2. Germline V gene data show CDR1 as SEHNR and CDR2 as FQNEAQ (reference sequence). Trimming removed 5 bases from V and 3 bases from J; junction bases left unmatched: 7. The CDR3 length is 17 residues. In DNA, the CDR3 is TGTGCCAGCAGCGCGGGACTAGCGGGAGTACATACAGATACGCAGTATTTT. Its translation is CASSAGLAGVHTDTQYF. Full variable domain (missing parts from reference TRBV7-9 and TRBJ2-3): DTGVSQNPRHKITKRGQNVTFRCDPISEHNRLYWYRQTLGQGPEFLTYFQNEAQLEKSRLLSDRFSAERPKGSFSTLEIQRTEQGDSAMYLCASSAGLAGVHTDTQYFGPGTRLTVL.

V usage is TRBV30 and J usage is TRBJ1-1; tentatively, D is TRBD1 (6 bases). The V and J ends lost 4 bases and 1 base respectively, with 13 bases between them. The CDR3 totals 14 residues. Germline CDR1 GTSNPN, CDR2 SVGIG (reference sequence). Here the CDR3 reads CAWTPGVENTEAFF. CDR3 sequence (DNA): TGTGCCTGGACCCCAGGGGTTGAGAACACTGAAGCTTTCTTT. Full variable domain (outside the CDR3, taken from reference TRBV30 and TRBJ1-1): SQTIHQWPATLVQPVGSPLSLECTVEGTSNPNLYWYRQAAGRGLQLLFYSVGIGQISSEVPQNLSASRPQDRQFILSSKKLLLSDSGFYLCAWTPGVENTEAFFGQGTRLTVV.

This sequence joins TRBV3-1 (or the pseudogene TRBV3-2) and TRBJ2-5; D is possibly TRBD2 (6 bases). Germline CDR1 and CDR2: LGHDT and YNNKEL (reference sequence). The V and J ends lost 7 bases and 5 bases respectively, with 17 bases between them. This CDR3 has 14 amino acids. CDR3 residues: CASTHRRGGETQYF. Here the CDR3 DNA reads TGTGCCAGCACCCATAGGAGGGGTGGTGAGACCCAGTACTTC.

The chain uses TRBV7-9 and TRBJ2-1, with D possibly matching TRBD1 (6 bases). CDR3 length: 15 residues. Germline V lookup: CDR1 SEHNR, CDR2 FQNEAQ (reference sequence). Trimming cost V 5 bases and J 12 bases, with 23 bases left between them. This chain's CDR3 is CASSQGGDFGLVQFF. Written as DNA, the CDR3 is TGTGCCAGCAGCCAAGGGGGAGATTTCGGCCTCGTGCAGTTCTTC.

This chain links TRBV6-5 with TRBJ2-7, with 9 bases aligning to TRBD1. The CDR3 consists of 15 residues. Germline assignment: CDR1 MNHEY and CDR2 SVGAGI. Germline trimming cut 6 bases from V and 2 bases from J; bases unmatched to any gene: 8. CDR3 protein: CASRPTGTGTYEQYF. In DNA, the CDR3 is TGTGCCAGCAGACCGACCGGGACAGGGACCTACGAGCAGTACTTC.

V usage is TRBV15 and J usage is TRBJ1-1; D ambiguous. The ends were cut back, 3 bases at V and 5 bases at J, with 10 bases in the middle. The CDR3 contains 13 residues. The germline V gene encodes CDR1 LNHNV and CDR2 YYDKDF (reference sequence). In DNA, the CDR3 is TGTGCCACCAGCAGGATCGTAGCTACTGAAGCTTTCTTT. This sequence encodes CATSRIVATEAFF.

The rearrangement links TRBV19 to TRBJ2-1; 7 positions agree with TRBD2. CDR3 length: 11 amino acids. Germline CDR1 reads LNHDA; CDR2 reads SQIVND (reference sequence). Trimming removed 10 bases from V and 6 bases from J; junction bases left unmatched: 3. This chain's CDR3 is CATREGNEQFF. The CDR3 DNA reads as TGTGCCACCAGGGAGGGCAATGAGCAGTTCTTC.

The rearrangement joins TRBV30 to TRBJ2-1; D might be TRBD2 (6 bases). Trimming shortened V by 3 bases and J by 9 bases, and 12 bases separated the two germline ends. CDR1 is GTSNPN and CDR2 is SVGIG in the germline V gene (reference sequence). The CDR3 consists of 12 residues. The CDR3 nucleotides read TGTGCCTGGAGGGCGGGGTTGGGTGAGCAGTTCTTC. It codes for CAWRAGLGEQFF.

The rearrangement links TRBV5-4 to TRBJ1-3, with 7 bases fitting TRBD1. CDR1 is SGHNT, CDR2 YYREEE, per germline (reference sequence). The CDR3 is 15 residues long. J gave up 4 bases and V 4 bases, and 8 bases lay outside the gene matches. CDR3 amino acids: CASSAATGNGNTIYF. Written as DNA, the CDR3 is TGTGCCAGCAGCGCCGCGACAGGGAACGGAAACACCATATATTTT.

The J gene is TRBJ2-1, the V gene TRBV5-6, with TRBD2 matching 9 bases. The CDR3 sequence is 16 residues long. After removal of 0 bases from V and 1 base from J, the junction contained 2 bases not matched to a gene. The V gene's germline CDR1 is SGHDT and CDR2 YYEEEE. The CDR3 loop is CASSLAAGGSYNEQFF. The CDR3 coding sequence is TGTGCCAGCAGCTTGGCGGCGGGAGGGTCCTACAATGAGCAGTTCTTC. Full variable domain (outside the CDR3, taken from reference TRBV5-6 and TRBJ2-1): DAGVTQSPTHLIKTRGQQVTLRCSPKSGHDTVSWYQQALGQGPQFIFQYYEEEERQRGNFPDRFSGHQFPNYSSELNVNALLLGDSALYLCASSLAAGGSYNEQFFGPGTRLTVL.